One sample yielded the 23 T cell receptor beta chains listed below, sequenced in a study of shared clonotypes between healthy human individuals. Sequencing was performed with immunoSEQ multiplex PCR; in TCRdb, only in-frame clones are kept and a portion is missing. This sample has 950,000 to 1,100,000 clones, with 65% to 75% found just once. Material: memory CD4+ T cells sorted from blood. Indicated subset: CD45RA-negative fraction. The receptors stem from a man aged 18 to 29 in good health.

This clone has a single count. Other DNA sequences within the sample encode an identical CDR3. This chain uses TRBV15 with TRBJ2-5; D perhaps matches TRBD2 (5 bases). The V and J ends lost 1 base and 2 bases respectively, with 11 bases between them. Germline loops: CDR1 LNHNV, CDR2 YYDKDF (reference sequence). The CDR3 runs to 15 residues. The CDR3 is CATSRAPGSQETQYF. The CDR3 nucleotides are TGTGCCACCAGCAGAGCCCCGGGATCGCAAGAGACCCAGTACTTC.

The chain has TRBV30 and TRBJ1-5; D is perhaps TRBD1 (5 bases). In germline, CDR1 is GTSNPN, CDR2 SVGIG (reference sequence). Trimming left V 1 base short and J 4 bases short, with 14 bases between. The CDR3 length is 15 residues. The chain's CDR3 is CAWSGSGGVNQPQHF. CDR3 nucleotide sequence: TGTGCCTGGAGTGGATCGGGGGGGGTAAATCAGCCCCAGCATTTT.

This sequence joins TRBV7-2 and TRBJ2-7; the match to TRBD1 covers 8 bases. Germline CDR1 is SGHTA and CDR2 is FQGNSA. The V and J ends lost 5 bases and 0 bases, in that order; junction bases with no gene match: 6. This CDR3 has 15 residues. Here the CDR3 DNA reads TGTGCCAGCAGCCCGGGACAGGCCCGCTCCTACGAGCAGTACTTC. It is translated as CASSPGQARSYEQYF.

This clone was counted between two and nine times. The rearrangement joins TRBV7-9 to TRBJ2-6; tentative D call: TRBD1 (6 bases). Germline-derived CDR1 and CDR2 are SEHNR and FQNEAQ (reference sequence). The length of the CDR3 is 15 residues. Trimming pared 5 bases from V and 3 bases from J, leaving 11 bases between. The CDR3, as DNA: TGTGCCAGCAGCGTTGCAGGGGATGGGGCCAACGTCCTGACTTTC. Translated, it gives CASSVAGDGANVLTF.

The CDR3 DNA reads as TGTGCCAGCAGCTTAGCTGTCCGGCAGGGGGTGTACGGCTATGGCTACACCTTC. Its translation: CASSLAVRQGVYGYGYTF. V and J are TRBV7-2 and TRBJ1-2; 7 bases line up with TRBD1. Per the germline V gene, CDR1 is SGHTA and CDR2 is FQGNSA. The junction had 14 bases not matched to a gene; V was cut back by 0 bases and J by 4 bases. The CDR3 is made up of 18 amino acids.

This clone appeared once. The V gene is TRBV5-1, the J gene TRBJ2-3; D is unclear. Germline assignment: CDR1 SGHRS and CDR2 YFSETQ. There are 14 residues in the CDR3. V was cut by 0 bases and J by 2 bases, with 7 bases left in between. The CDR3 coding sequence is TGCGCCAGCAGCTTGGATGGGATCACAGATACGCAGTATTTT. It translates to CASSLDGITDTQYF.

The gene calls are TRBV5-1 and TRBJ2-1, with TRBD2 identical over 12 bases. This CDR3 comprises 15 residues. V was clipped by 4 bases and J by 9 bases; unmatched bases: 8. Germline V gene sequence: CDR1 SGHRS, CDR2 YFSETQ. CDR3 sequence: CASSLTSGGKGEQFF. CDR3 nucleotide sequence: TGCGCCAGCAGCCTGACTAGCGGGGGAAAGGGTGAGCAGTTCTTC.

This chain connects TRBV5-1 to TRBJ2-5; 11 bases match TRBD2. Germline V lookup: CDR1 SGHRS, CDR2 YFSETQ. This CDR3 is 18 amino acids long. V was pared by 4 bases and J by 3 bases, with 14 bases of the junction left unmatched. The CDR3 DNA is TGCGCCAGCAGCCCCGAAGTTAGGGTACTAGCGGGGGAAGAGACCCAGTACTTC. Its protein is CASSPEVRVLAGEETQYF.

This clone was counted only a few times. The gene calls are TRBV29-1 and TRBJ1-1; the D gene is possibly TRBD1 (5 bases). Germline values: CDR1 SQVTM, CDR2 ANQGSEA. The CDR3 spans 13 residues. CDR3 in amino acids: CSVAGQLNTEAFF. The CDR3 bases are TGCAGTGTGGCCGGACAATTGAACACTGAAGCTTTCTTT.

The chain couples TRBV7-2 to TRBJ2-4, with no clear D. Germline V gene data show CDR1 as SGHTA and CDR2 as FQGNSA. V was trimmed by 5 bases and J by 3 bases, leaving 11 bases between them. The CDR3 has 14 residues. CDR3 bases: TGTGCCAGCAGCCCAGCTTCGGGCAAAAACATTCAGTACTTC. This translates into CASSPASGKNIQYF.

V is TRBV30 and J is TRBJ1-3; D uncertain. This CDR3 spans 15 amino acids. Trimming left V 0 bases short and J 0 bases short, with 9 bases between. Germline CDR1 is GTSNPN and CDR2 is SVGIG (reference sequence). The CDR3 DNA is TGTGCCTGGAGTGTGAGACGGAGCTCTGGAAACACCATATATTTT. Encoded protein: CAWSVRRSSGNTIYF.

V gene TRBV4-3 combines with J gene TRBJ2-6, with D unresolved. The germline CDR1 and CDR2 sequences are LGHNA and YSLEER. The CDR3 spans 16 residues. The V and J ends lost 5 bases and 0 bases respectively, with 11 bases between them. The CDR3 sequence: CASSVQVGSGANVLTF. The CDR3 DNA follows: TGCGCCAGCAGCGTTCAGGTCGGCTCTGGGGCCAACGTCCTGACTTTC.

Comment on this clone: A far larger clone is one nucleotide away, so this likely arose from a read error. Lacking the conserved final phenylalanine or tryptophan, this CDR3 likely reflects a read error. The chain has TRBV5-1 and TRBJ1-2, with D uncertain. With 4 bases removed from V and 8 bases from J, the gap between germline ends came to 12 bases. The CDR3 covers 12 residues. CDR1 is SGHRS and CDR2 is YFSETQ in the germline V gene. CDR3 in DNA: TGCGCCAGCAGCCCGTCTCAACGGGGCTACACCCTC. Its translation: CASSPSQRGYTL.

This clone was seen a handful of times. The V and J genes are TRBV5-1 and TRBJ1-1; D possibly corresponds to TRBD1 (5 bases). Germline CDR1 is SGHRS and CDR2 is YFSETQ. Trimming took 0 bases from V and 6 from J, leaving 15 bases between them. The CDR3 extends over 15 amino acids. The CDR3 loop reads CASSLAVAGRSEAFF. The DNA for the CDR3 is TGCGCCAGCAGCTTGGCCGTGGCAGGGAGGTCTGAAGCTTTCTTT.

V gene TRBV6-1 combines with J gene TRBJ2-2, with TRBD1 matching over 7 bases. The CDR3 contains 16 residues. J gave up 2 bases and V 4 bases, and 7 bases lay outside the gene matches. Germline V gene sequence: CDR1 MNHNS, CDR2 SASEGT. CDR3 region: CASSGQGPTNTGELFF. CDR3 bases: TGTGCCAGCAGTGGACAGGGTCCTACTAACACCGGGGAGCTGTTTTTT.

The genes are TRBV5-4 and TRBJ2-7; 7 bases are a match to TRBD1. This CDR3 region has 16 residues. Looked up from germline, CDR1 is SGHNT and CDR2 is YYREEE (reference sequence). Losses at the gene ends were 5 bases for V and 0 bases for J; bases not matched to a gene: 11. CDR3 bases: TGTGCCAGCAGTGCAGTGGACAGGTCCACCTCCTACGAGCAGTACTTC. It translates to CASSAVDRSTSYEQYF.

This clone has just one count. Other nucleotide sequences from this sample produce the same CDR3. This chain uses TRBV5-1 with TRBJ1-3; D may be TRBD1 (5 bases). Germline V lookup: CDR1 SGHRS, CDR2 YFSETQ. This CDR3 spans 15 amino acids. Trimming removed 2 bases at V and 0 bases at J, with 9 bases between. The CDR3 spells CASSFGGTSGNTIYF. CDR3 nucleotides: TGCGCCAGCAGCTTCGGAGGGACCTCTGGAAACACCATATATTTT.

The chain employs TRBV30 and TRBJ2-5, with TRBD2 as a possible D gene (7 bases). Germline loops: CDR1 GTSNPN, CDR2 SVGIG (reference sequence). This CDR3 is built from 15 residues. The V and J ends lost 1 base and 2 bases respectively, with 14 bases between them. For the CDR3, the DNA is TGTGCCTGGAGTGGAGGGGGAGGGGGGCAAGAGACCCAGTACTTC. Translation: CAWSGGGGGQETQYF.

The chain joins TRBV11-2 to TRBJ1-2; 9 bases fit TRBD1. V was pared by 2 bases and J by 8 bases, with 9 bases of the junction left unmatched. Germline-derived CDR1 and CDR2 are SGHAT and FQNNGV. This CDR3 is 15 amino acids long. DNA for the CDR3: TGTGCCAGCAGCTTATCGCAGGGACAGGGAGGGGGCTACACCTTC. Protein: CASSLSQGQGGGYTF.

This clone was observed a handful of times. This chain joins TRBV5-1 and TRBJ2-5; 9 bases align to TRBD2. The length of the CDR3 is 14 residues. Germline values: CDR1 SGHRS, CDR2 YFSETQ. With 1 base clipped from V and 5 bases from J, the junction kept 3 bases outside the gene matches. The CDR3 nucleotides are TGCGCCAGCAGCTTGTGGGCGGGAGGGGAGACCCAGTACTTC. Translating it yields CASSLWAGGETQYF.

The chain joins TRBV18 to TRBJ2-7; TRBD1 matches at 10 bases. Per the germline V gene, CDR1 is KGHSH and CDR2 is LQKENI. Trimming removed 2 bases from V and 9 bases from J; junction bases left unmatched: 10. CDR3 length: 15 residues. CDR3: CASSPSGQGDVPQYF. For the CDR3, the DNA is TGTGCCAGCTCACCAAGTGGACAGGGGGATGTGCCGCAGTACTTC. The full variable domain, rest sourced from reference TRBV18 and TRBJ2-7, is NAGVMQNPRHLVRRRGQEARLRCSPMKGHSHVYWYRQLPEEGLKFMVYLQKENIIDESGMPKERFSAEFPKEGPSILRIQQVVRGDSAAYFCASSPSGQGDVPQYFGPGTRLTVT.

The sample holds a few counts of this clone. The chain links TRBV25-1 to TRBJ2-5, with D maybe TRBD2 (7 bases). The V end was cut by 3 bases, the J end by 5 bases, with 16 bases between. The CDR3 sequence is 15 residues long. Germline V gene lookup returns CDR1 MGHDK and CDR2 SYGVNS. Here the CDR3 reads CASSDRGGVRETQYF. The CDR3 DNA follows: TGTGCCAGCAGTGATCGAGGGGGGGTTCGCGAGACCCAGTACTTC.

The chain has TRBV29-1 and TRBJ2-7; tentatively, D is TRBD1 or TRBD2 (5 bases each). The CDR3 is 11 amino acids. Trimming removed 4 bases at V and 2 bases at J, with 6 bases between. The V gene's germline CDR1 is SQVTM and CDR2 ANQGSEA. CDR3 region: CSVVGAYEQYF. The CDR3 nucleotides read TGCAGCGTTGTGGGGGCCTACGAGCAGTACTTC.